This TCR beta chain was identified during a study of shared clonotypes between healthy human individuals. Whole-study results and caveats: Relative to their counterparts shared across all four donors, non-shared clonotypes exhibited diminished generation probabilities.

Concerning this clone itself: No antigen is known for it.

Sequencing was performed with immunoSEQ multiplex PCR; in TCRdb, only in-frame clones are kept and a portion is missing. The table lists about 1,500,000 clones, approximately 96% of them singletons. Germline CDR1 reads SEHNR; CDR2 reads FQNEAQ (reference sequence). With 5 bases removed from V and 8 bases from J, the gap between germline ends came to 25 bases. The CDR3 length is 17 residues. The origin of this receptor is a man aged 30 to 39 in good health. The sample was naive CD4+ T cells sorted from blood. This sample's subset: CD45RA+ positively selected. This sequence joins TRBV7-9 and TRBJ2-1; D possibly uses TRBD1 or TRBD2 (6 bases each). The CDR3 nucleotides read TGTGCCAGCAGCCTATCGACCAGGGGATGGGGGGCGGATGAGCAGTTCTTC. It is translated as CASSLSTRGWGADEQFF. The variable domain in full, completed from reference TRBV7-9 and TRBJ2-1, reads DTGVSQNPRHKITKRGQNVTFRCDPISEHNRLYWYRQTLGQGPEFLTYFQNEAQLEKSRLLSDRFSAERPKGSFSTLEIQRTEQGDSAMYLCASSLSTRGWGADEQFFGPGTRLTVL.